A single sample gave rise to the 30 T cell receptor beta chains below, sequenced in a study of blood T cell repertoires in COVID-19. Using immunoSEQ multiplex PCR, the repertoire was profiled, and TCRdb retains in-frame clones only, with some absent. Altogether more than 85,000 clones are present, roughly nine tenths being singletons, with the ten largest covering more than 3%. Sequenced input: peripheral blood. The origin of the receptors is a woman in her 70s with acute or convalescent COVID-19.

CDR3 sequence reads: CASSGQTPNQPQHF. CDR3 coding DNA: TGTGCCAGCAGTGGACAGACCCCCAATCAGCCCCAGCATTTT. This rearrangement joins TRBV28 to TRBJ1-5; D perhaps matches TRBD1 (6 bases). V was clipped by 5 bases and J by 3 bases, with 11 bases between them. This CDR3 region has 14 residues. In germline, CDR1 is MDHEN, CDR2 SYDVKM.

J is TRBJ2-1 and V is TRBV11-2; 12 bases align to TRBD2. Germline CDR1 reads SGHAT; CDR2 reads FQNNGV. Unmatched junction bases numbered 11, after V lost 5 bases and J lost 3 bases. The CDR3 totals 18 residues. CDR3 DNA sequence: TGTGCCAGCAGCGCTAGGGCTAGCGGGAGGGCACGCTACAATGAGCAGTTCTTC. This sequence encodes CASSARASGRARYNEQFF.

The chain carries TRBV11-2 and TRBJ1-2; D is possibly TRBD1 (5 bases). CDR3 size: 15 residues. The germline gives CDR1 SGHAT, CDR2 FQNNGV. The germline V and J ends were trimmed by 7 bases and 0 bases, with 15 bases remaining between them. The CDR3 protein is CASKGQTAPNYGYTF. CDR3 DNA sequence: TGTGCCAGCAAGGGCCAGACAGCACCTAACTATGGCTACACCTTC.

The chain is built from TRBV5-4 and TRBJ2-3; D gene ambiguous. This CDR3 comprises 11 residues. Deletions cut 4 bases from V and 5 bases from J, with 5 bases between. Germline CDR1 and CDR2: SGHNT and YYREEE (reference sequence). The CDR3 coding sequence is TGTGCCAGCAGCGAACAAGATACGCAGTATTTT. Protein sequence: CASSEQDTQYF.

The CDR3 here is CASSWGTGVNEQFF. CDR3 DNA sequence: TGCGCCAGCAGCTGGGGGACAGGCGTGAATGAGCAGTTCTTC. V usage is TRBV5-1 and J usage is TRBJ2-1; TRBD1 aligns across 8 bases. This CDR3 spans 14 amino acids. J was trimmed by 7 bases and V by 3 bases; bases with no gene match: 6. Germline V lookup: CDR1 SGHRS, CDR2 YFSETQ.

CDR3 coding DNA: TGTGCCTGGGGGACAGGGTGGGACCGGGACGAGCAGTACTTC. Protein: CAWGTGWDRDEQYF. This chain joins TRBV30 and TRBJ2-7; 9 bases map to TRBD1. Per the germline V gene, CDR1 is GTSNPN and CDR2 is SVGIG (reference sequence). The CDR3 totals 14 residues. V dropped 5 bases and J dropped 5; count of bases not matched to a gene: 10.

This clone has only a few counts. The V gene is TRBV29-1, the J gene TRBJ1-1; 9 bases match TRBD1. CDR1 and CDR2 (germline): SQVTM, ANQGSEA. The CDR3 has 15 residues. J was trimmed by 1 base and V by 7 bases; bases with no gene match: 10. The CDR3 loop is CSAFSQGQGNTEAFF. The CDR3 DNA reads TGCAGCGCCTTCTCACAGGGACAGGGGAACACTGAAGCTTTCTTT.

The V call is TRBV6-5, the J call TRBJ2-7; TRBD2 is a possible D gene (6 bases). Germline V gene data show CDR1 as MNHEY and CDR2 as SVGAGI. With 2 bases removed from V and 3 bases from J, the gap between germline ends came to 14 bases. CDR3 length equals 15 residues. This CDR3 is CASSYRPGLNYEQYF. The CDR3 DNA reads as TGTGCCAGCAGTTACCGACCGGGACTGAACTACGAGCAGTACTTC.

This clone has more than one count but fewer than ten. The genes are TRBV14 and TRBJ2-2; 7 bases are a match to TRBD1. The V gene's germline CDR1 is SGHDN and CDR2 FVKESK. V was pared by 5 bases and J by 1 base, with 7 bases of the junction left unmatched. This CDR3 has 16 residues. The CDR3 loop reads CASSKMTGMNTGELFF. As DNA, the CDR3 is TGTGCCAGCAGCAAGATGACAGGGATGAACACCGGGGAGCTGTTTTTT. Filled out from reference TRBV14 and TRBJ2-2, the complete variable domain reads EAGVTQFPSHSVIEKGQTVTLRCDPISGHDNLYWYRRVMGKEIKFLLHFVKESKQDESGMPNNRFLAERTGGTYSTLKVQPAELEDSGVYFCASSKMTGMNTGELFFGEGSRLTVL.

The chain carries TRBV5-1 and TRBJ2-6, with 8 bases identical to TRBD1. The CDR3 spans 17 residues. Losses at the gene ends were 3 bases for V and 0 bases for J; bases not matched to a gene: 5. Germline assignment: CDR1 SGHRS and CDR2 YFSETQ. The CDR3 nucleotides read TGCGCCAGCAGCTCGGGACAGGCGAGCTCTGGGGCCAACGTCCTGACTTTC. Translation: CASSSGQASSGANVLTF.

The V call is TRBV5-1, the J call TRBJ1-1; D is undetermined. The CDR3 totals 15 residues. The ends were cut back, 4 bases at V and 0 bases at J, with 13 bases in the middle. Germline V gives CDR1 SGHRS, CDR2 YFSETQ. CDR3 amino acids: CASSPNAGVNTEAFF. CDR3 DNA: TGCGCCAGCAGCCCGAACGCGGGAGTGAACACTGAAGCTTTCTTT.

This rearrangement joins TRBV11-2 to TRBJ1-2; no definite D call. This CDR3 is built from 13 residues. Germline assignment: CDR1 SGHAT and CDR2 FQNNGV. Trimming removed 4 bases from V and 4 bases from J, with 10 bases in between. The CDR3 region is CASSSDPIYGYTF. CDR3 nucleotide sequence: TGTGCCAGCAGCTCAGACCCCATCTATGGCTACACCTTC.

This CDR3 reads CASSQRSGYEQYF. The CDR3 DNA sequence: TGTGCCAGCAGCCAAAGGAGCGGGTACGAGCAGTACTTC. This sequence joins TRBV3-1 (or the pseudogene TRBV3-2) and TRBJ2-7; D might be TRBD2 (6 bases). The CDR3 totals 13 residues. V dropped 2 bases and J dropped 4 bases, with 9 bases sitting between them. Germline V gene data show CDR1 as LGHDT and CDR2 as YNNKEL (reference sequence).

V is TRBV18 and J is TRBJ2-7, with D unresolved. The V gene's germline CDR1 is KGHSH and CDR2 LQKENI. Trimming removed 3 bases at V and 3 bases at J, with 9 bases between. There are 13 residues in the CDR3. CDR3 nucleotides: TGTGCCAGCTCACCCGAGACGGGCTACGAGCAGTACTTC. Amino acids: CASSPETGYEQYF.

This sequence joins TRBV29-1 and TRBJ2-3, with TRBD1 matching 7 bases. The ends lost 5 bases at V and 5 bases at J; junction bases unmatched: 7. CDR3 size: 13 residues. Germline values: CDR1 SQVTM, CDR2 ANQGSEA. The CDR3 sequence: CSVTGESGDTQYF. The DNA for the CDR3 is TGCAGCGTTACAGGGGAGTCGGGAGATACGCAGTATTTT.

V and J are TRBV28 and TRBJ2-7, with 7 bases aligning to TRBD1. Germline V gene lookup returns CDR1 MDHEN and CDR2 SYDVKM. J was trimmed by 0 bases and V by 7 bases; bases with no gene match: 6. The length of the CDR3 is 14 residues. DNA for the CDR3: TGTGCCAGCACCAAGACAGGGAGCTCCTACGAGCAGTACGTC. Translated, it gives CASTKTGSSYEQYV.

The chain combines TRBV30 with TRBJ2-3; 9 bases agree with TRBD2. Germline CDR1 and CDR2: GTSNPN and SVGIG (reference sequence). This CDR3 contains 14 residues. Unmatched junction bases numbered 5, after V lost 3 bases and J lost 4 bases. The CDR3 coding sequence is TGTGCCTGGAGCCCGGGACTAGCTGCAGATACGCAGTATTTT. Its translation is CAWSPGLAADTQYF. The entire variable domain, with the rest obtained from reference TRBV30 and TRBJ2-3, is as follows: SQTIHQWPATLVQPVGSPLSLECTVEGTSNPNLYWYRQAAGRGLQLLFYSVGIGQISSEVPQNLSASRPQDRQFILSSKKLLLSDSGFYLCAWSPGLAADTQYFGPGTRLTVL.

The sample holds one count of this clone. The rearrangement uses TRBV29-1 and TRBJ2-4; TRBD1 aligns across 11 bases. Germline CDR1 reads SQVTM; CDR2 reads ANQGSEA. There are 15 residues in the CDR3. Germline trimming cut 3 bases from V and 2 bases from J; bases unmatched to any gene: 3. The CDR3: CSVEGTGGTKNIQYF. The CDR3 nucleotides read TGCAGCGTTGAGGGGACAGGGGGGACCAAAAACATTCAGTACTTC.

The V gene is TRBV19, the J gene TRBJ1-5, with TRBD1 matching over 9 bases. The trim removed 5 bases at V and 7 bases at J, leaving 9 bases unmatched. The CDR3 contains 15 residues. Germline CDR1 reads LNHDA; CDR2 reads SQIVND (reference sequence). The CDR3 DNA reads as TGTGCCAGTAGTGGATCGACAGGGGGGGGGCAGCCCCAGCATTTT. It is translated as CASSGSTGGGQPQHF.

In nucleotides, the CDR3 is TGTGCCAGCAGCAATTCGGGGGGGGAGACCCAGTACTTC. Protein product: CASSNSGGETQYF. V is TRBV21-1 and J is TRBJ2-5; TRBD2, the table's D call, lacks a check against the DNA. TRBV21-1 is deemed a pseudogene. The CDR3 loop spans 13 amino acids.

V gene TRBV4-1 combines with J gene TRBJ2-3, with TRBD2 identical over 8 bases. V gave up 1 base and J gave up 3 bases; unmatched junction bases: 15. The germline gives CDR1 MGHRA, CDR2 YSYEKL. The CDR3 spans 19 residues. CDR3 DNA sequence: TGCGCCAGCAGCCAAGCATCGGGTCGGGAGGGCCGATTAACAGATACGCAGTATTTT. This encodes CASSQASGREGRLTDTQYF.

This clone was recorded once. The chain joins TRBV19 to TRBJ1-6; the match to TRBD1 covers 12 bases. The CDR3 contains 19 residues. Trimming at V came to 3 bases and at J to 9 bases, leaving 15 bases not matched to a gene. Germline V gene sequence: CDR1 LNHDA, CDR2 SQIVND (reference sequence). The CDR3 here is CASSIVLMGQGAIGSPLHF. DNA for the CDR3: TGTGCCAGTAGTATCGTCCTTATGGGACAGGGGGCCATCGGTTCACCCCTCCACTTT.

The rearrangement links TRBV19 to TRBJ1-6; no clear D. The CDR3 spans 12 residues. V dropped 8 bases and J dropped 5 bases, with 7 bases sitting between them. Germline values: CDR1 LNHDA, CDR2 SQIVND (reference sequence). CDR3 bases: TGTGCCAGTGCCGGAGATAATTCACCCCTCCACTTT. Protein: CASAGDNSPLHF.

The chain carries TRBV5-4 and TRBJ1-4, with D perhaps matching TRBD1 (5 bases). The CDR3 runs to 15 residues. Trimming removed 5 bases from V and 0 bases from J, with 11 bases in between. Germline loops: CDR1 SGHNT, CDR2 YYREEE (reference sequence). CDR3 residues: CASSEGESTNEKLFF. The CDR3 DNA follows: TGTGCCAGCAGTGAAGGGGAATCAACTAATGAAAAACTGTTTTTT.

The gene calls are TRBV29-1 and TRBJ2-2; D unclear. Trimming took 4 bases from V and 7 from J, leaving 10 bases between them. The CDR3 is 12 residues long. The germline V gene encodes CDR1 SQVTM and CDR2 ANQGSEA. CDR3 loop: CSVASLFGELFF. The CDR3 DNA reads TGCAGCGTTGCTTCCCTTTTCGGGGAGCTGTTTTTT.

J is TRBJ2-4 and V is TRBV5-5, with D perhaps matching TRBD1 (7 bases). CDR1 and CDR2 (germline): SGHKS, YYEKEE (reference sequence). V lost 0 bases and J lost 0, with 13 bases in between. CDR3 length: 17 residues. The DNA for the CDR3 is TGTGCCAGCAGCTTGGACAGGGGAGGAATAGCCAAAAACATTCAGTACTTC. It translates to CASSLDRGGIAKNIQYF.

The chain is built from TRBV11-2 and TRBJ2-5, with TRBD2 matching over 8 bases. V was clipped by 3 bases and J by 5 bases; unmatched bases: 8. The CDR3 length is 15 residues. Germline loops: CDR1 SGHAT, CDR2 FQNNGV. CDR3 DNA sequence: TGTGCCAGCAGCTTTCGGGGGGGAGCTGGTGAGACCCAGTACTTC. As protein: CASSFRGGAGETQYF.

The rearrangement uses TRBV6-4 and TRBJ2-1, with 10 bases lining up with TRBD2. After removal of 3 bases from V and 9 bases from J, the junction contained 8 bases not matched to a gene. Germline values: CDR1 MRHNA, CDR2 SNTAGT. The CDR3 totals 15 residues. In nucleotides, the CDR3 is TGTGCCAGCAGTGAGGTTGCTAGCGGGAGCCCTGAGCAGTTCTTC. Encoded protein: CASSEVASGSPEQFF.

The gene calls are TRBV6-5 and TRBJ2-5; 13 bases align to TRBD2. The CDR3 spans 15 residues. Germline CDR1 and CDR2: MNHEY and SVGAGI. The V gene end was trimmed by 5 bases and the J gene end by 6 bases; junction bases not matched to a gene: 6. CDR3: CASSPTSGRRKTQYF. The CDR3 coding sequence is TGTGCCAGCAGTCCGACTAGCGGGAGGAGGAAGACCCAGTACTTC.

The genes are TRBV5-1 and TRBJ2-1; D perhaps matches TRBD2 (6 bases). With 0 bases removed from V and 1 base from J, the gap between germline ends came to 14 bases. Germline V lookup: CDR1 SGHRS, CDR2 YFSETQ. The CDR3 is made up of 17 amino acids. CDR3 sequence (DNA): TGCGCCAGCAGCTTGGCCGGGGGAATGAGGTCCTACAATGAGCAGTTCTTC. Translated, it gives CASSLAGGMRSYNEQFF.